This T cell receptor beta chain was captured in a study of blood T cell repertoires in COVID-19. CDR3 length: 14 amino acids. Trimming removed 2 bases from V and 4 bases from J, with 11 bases in between. Germline CDR1 and CDR2: LGHDT and YNNKEL (reference sequence). Using immunoSEQ multiplex PCR, the repertoire was profiled, and TCRdb retains in-frame clones only, with some absent. The sample records approximately 260,000 clones, roughly 82% being singletons. The chain uses TRBV3-1 (or the pseudogene TRBV3-2) and TRBJ1-2; D perhaps matches TRBD1 (5 bases). The sequence was collected from a woman over 75 with active or convalescent COVID-19. Material: peripheral blood. The CDR3 nucleotides are TGTGCCAGCAGCCAATCCGGGGGATCCTATGGCTACACCTTC. Protein sequence: CASSQSGGSYGYTF.